This T cell receptor (beta chain) originates from a study of shared clonotypes between healthy human individuals. Healthy HIV-negative adults with no recent acute infections or vaccinations were recruited as donors. Here immunoSEQ multiplex PCR was the method, and the copy in TCRdb shows in-frame clones only, minus some. The sample comprises 2 million to 2.5 million clones, approximately 96% of which are singletons, and more than 0.1% rests with the top ten. The sample consisted of naive CD4+ T cells sorted from blood. The subset: CD45RA+ positively selected. This receptor was obtained from a man aged 18 to 30 in good health.

The CDR3 protein is CASGLVLGLGGTNSYEQYF. CDR3 DNA sequence: TGTGCTAGTGGTTTGGTACTTGGTCTTGGTGGGACTAACTCCTACGAGCAGTACTTC. The V and J genes are TRBV12-5 and TRBJ2-7; 7 bases line up with TRBD2. The junction had 14 bases not matched to a gene; V was cut back by 0 bases and J by 0 bases. Germline V gene lookup returns CDR1 LGHNT and CDR2 FRNRAP. This CDR3 has 19 amino acids.